This T cell receptor beta chain derives from a study of blood T cell repertoires in COVID-19. Study-level information: Researchers got acute and convalescent COVID-19 samples from the United States, Italy and Spain. T cells, B-cell-depleted T cells, or PBMCs provided the cDNA or gDNA that served as material.

This CDR3 spans 14 amino acids. CDR1 is SGHRS, CDR2 YFSETQ, per germline. Trimming cost V 3 bases and J 3 bases, with 10 bases left between them. How the authors handled the data: From reference gene primer amplification, estimates of nucleated cell counts were derived. Sequencing was performed with immunoSEQ multiplex PCR; in TCRdb, only in-frame clones are kept and a portion is missing. V and J calls and clone size are those listed in that table; D and trimming were worked out from the DNA. The sample has 70,000 or so clones; around 89% are singletons. Sequenced input: peripheral blood. V usage is TRBV5-1 and J usage is TRBJ1-3; D may be TRBD1 (5 bases). This TCR was recovered from an elderly woman with active COVID-19. The CDR3 DNA sequence: TGCGCCAGCAGCTGGCAGGGAATTGGAAACACCATATATTTT. Its protein is CASSWQGIGNTIYF.